This T cell receptor (beta chain) is drawn from a study of control samples from healthy donors and cancer patients. Sequenced by immunoSEQ multiplex PCR; TCRdb stores in-frame clones only, minus some. Of 170,000 or so clones in the sample, about 91% were seen once. Germline V gene lookup returns CDR1 ENHRY and CDR2 SYGVKD. This CDR3 is 14 amino acids long. V gave up 7 bases and J gave up 5 bases, with 18 bases separating them. This clonotype originated in a woman aged 40 to 50 in good health. The sample comprised blood. This chain uses TRBV10-3 with TRBJ2-7; D might be TRBD1 or TRBD2, each matching 5 bases. In DNA form, the CDR3 reads TGTGCCATCAATTCCGGGACCCCCGGGGACGAGCAGTACTTC. Protein product: CAINSGTPGDEQYF.